This entry features one TCR beta chain sequence. Its antigen is not known. The repertoire was sequenced with immunoSEQ multiplex PCR; TCRdb's copy has only in-frame clones and lacks some. The sample consists of over 150,000 clones, around 63% of them appearing once. Splitting of CD4+ cells produced CD45RA+ naive and CD45RA-negative memory subsets. This record comes from a study of shared clonotypes between healthy human individuals. Study-wide context: The donor pool was made up of two women and three men aged 18 to 49.

Study-wide points: Naive subsets typically showed greater estimated richness than memory subsets. Among non-shared clonotypes, generation probabilities were lower than among those shared by all four donors.

The CDR3 loop spans 19 amino acids. Deletions cut 7 bases from V and 0 bases from J, with 28 bases between. Germline V lookup: CDR1 SGHVS, CDR2 FQNEAQ. Sequencing used memory CD4+ T cells sorted from blood. The subset denotes: CD45RA-negative fraction. This chain links TRBV7-8 with TRBJ2-7; TRBD1 might be the D (6 bases). The clonotype comes from a man aged 25-45 years in good health. DNA for the CDR3: TGTGCCAGCACCCAGAGGGGGTCGGGCAGGGCCCTTAGCTCCTACGAGCAGTACTTC. This encodes CASTQRGSGRALSSYEQYF.